The present T cell receptor beta chain was sequenced within a study of blood T cell repertoires in COVID-19 (dated by TCRdb to the early 2020s). Study-wide context: Collaborator samples came from the United States, Italy and Spain and covered acute and convalescent phases of COVID-19. The prospective study material was composed of cDNA or gDNA derived from T cells, B-cell-depleted T cells, or PBMCs. Deeply sampled blood TCRbeta repertoires from subjects exposed to, actively infected with, or recovered from COVID-19 were included in the dataset. The repertoires were made available in a free public database intended to serve as a resource for research on the immune response to SARS-CoV-2. Samples were obtained from the ongoing ImmuneRACE study (first 160 participants) and from 1,254 subjects provided by 6 global collaborators. The sample metadata nearly always contained a de-identified subject ID, COVID-19 status, age in years and sex. Where available, HLA class I and class II types were obtained from metadata supplied by the sample provider rather than from assay-based typing.

What the study reported, not specific to this receptor: How much clinical and demographic metadata was included differed by source and by participant, and the metadata was provided uncurated.

Whole blood was collected in K2EDTA tubes by collaborating institutions according to the institutions' own protocols. For TCRbeta analysis, collaborators shipped samples in one of three forms: frozen whole blood, isolated PBMCs, or DNA extracted from either of those sample types. TCRbeta CDR3 regions were amplified from genomic DNA by means of the immunoSEQ Assay, a bias-controlled multiplex PCR. Processing in the source paper ran as follows. Nucleated cell counts per sample were estimated from amplification of reference gene primers within the assay. Sequence reads were collapsed and filtered to measure the absolute abundance of every unique TCRbeta CDR3 rearrangement. For each sample, productive Simpson clonality was calculated as the square root of Simpson's diversity index across productive rearrangements. This is the immuneACCESS table as TCRdb keeps it, with only in-frame sequences that have V and J called. A part of the clones is gone; compared with another copy, unresolved V genes explain less than half, and the rest is unexplained. V and J calls and clone size follow that table, whereas D and trimming were derived from the DNA. The sample records under 85,000 clones, 81% of which are singletons. The top ten clones comprise about 15% of the sample.

Its CDR3 holds 15 amino acids, cysteine through phenylalanine. Of all the DNA, just the CDR3 is kept, 45 bases in frame from base 1. CDR1 and CDR2 (MNHEY, SVGAGI) derive from the germline V gene. V gives up 5 bases and J gives up 1 base, and the segment between their germline ends measures 12 bases. This clone was found once. What this receptor recognizes is not known. No qualities accompany the bases; no much larger clone lies one base away. The chain is made from TRBV6-5 and TRBJ1-3, with a weak D call of TRBD1 (6 bases match). The sequence derives from an elderly man with acute or convalescent COVID-19. Sample: peripheral blood. Read as DNA, the sequence is TGTGCCAGCAGTACTCGGACAGATTCTGGAAACACCATATATTTT. Translated, this is CASSTRTDSGNTIYF.